What follows are 32 T cell receptor beta chains derived from one specimen sequenced in a study of cytomegalovirus exposure and HLA in healthy donors (dated by TCRdb to about 2017). Library generation was performed with the immunoSEQ multiplex PCR assay. The source is immuneACCESS, and TCRdb retained only in-frame sequences with V and J called. Part of the clones is not carried over; for the studies checked, unresolved V genes explain less than half of this, and the remainder is unexplained. Within this sample are 300,000 to 400,000 clones, with more than 80% of them counted one time only. The top ten constitute about 0.8% of the sample. The specimen was PBMCs. Receptors were obtained from a woman aged 18-29 years in good health and CMV-seronegative.

This chain links TRBV7-9 with TRBJ1-4, with 7 positions matching TRBD1. V trimming: 8 bases; J trimming: 8 bases; junction bases outside the gene matches: 8. From germline, CDR1 is SEHNR and CDR2 FQNEAQ (reference sequence). This CDR3 region has 13 residues. CDR3 residues: CASRRQGGEKLFF. As DNA, the CDR3 is TGTGCCAGCCGACGTCAGGGGGGCGAAAAACTGTTTTTT.

CDR3 coding DNA: TGCGCCAGCAGCATAGGACAGGGGGGTGGGAACACTGAAGCTTTCTTT. Encoded protein: CASSIGQGGGNTEAFF. The gene calls are TRBV5-1 and TRBJ1-1, with TRBD1 identical over 10 bases. The germline V gene encodes CDR1 SGHRS and CDR2 YFSETQ. After removal of 4 bases from V and 1 base from J, the junction contained 7 bases not matched to a gene. This CDR3 region has 16 residues.

The rearrangement joins TRBV28 to TRBJ1-2; possibly TRBD1 for D (5 bases). Trimming pared 5 bases from V and 4 bases from J, leaving 17 bases between. CDR1 MDHEN and CDR2 SYDVKM come from the germline V gene. The CDR3 runs 15 residues. The CDR3 DNA follows: TGTGCCAGCAGTCTACAGACCCGGGGGGGCTATGGCTACACCTTC. Amino acids: CASSLQTRGGYGYTF.

This CDR3 is CASKRENQPQHF. The CDR3 DNA sequence: TGTGCCAGTAAACGGGAAAATCAGCCCCAGCATTTT. The chain carries TRBV19 and TRBJ1-5; D uncertain. CDR1 and CDR2 (germline): LNHDA, SQIVND (reference sequence). V dropped 7 bases and J dropped 4 bases, with 8 bases sitting between them. The CDR3 length is 12 residues.

The CDR3 DNA reads as TGTGCCAGCAGTCGGGACAGGGGAGGCACTGAAGCTTTCTTT. Residues: CASSRDRGGTEAFF. The rearrangement uses TRBV6-5 and TRBJ1-1; 10 positions agree with TRBD1. The CDR3 is 14 amino acids. CDR1 and CDR2 from the germline V gene are MNHEY and SVGAGI. With V trimmed by 5 bases and J by 4 bases, 4 bases remained unmatched.

In its sample, this clone was seen once. DNA of the CDR3: TGTGCCAGTAGAACAGCCCCCATGAACACTGAAGCTTTCTTT. Translation gives CASRTAPMNTEAFF. This sequence joins TRBV19 and TRBJ1-1; no clear D gene. The CDR3 is 14 amino acids. Germline CDR1 is LNHDA and CDR2 is SQIVND (reference sequence). The germline V and J ends were trimmed by 6 bases and 0 bases, with 11 bases remaining between them. Complete variable domain (other parts from reference TRBV19 and TRBJ1-1): DGGITQSPKYLFRKEGQNVTLSCEQNLNHDAMYWYRQDPGQGLRLIYYSQIVNDFQKGDIAEGYSVSREKKESFPLTVTSAQKNPTAFYLCASRTAPMNTEAFFGQGTRLTVV.

As regards this clone: Other nucleotide sequences in the sample specify the same CDR3. V gene TRBV19 combines with J gene TRBJ2-1, with D unresolved. Trimming removed 3 bases from V and 0 bases from J, with 9 bases in between. This CDR3 contains 15 residues. CDR1 and CDR2 from the germline V gene are LNHDA and SQIVND (reference sequence). CDR3 protein: CASSILPSSYNEQFF. DNA of the CDR3: TGTGCCAGTAGTATTTTACCGAGCTCCTACAATGAGCAGTTCTTC.

The chain's CDR3 is CATNGATNEKLFF. The CDR3 DNA is TGTGCCACCAACGGTGCAACTAATGAAAAACTGTTTTTT. The V call is TRBV6-1, the J call TRBJ1-4; no clear D. The V and J ends lost 10 bases and 0 bases respectively, with 9 bases between them. CDR3 length equals 13 residues. The germline gives CDR1 MNHNS, CDR2 SASEGT.

The sample holds a few counts of this clone. The V call is TRBV4-1, the J call TRBJ1-2; no clear D gene. Looked up from germline, CDR1 is MGHRA and CDR2 is YSYEKL. There are 14 residues in the CDR3. Trimming left V 1 base short and J 1 base short, with 7 bases between. The CDR3 protein is CASSQAHSNYGYTF. CDR3 sequence (DNA): TGCGCCAGCAGCCAAGCTCACAGTAACTATGGCTACACCTTC.

DNA of the CDR3: TGTGCCAGCAAGGAGGGGAGCAATCAGCCCCAGCATTTT. It encodes CASKEGSNQPQHF. The rearrangement links TRBV6-6 to TRBJ1-5; D is possibly TRBD1 (5 bases). Per germline, CDR1 MNHNY and CDR2 SVGAGI (reference sequence). The CDR3 contains 13 residues. Trimming removed 7 bases from V and 1 base from J, with 8 bases in between.

This clone was found a few times. The chain joins TRBV10-3 to TRBJ1-6; D may be TRBD1 (6 bases). The CDR3 has 13 residues. The germline CDR1 and CDR2 sequences are ENHRY and SYGVKD. Trimming pared 6 bases from V and 7 bases from J, leaving 10 bases between. CDR3 DNA: TGTGCCATCAGAGGACAGTTGAATTCACCCCTCCACTTT. This gives the protein CAIRGQLNSPLHF.

This sequence joins TRBV30 and TRBJ2-7, with D perhaps matching TRBD1 (5 bases). There are 13 residues in the CDR3. Trimming took 1 base from V and 2 from J, leaving 9 bases between them. Germline lookup yields CDR1 GTSNPN and CDR2 SVGIG (reference sequence). In nucleotides, the CDR3 is TGTGCCTGGAGTGCGGGCAGGGCCTACGAGCAGTACTTC. This encodes CAWSAGRAYEQYF.

This clone was detected only a few times. The chain uses TRBV7-6 and TRBJ1-1, with 11 bases matching TRBD1. The CDR3 sequence is 16 residues long. Germline V gives CDR1 SGHVS, CDR2 FNYEAQ. The V segment lost 3 bases and the J segment 1 base; nucleotides outside the gene matches: 4. CDR3 coding DNA: TGTGCCAGCAGCTTCCGGGACAGGGGGGAGAACACTGAAGCTTTCTTT. Its protein product is CASSFRDRGENTEAFF.

The chain employs TRBV11-2 and TRBJ2-1; 13 bases are shared with TRBD2. Losses at the gene ends were 4 bases for V and 10 bases for J; bases not matched to a gene: 10. Germline CDR1 and CDR2: SGHAT and FQNNGV. The CDR3 runs 16 residues. The CDR3 reads CASSSSIGLAGDEQFF. CDR3 in DNA: TGTGCCAGCAGCTCTAGTATTGGACTAGCGGGAGACGAGCAGTTCTTC.

The chain employs TRBV15 and TRBJ1-1; D not certain. Germline values: CDR1 LNHNV, CDR2 YYDKDF (reference sequence). This CDR3 is 13 amino acids long. The ends were cut back, 0 bases at V and 6 bases at J, with 8 bases in the middle. CDR3 loop: CATSRDRSAEAFF. CDR3 nucleotide sequence: TGTGCCACCAGCAGAGACCGGTCCGCTGAAGCTTTCTTT.

This clone came up once. The genes are TRBV5-6 and TRBJ2-2, with 11 bases identical to TRBD1. CDR3 length equals 13 residues. Germline CDR1 is SGHDT and CDR2 is YYEEEE. CDR3 protein: CGTGTGGTGELFF. CDR3 nucleotides: TGTGGCACCGGGACAGGGGGTACCGGGGAGCTGTTTTTT. Drawing the rest from reference TRBV5-6 and TRBJ2-2, the complete variable domain is DAGVTQSPTHLIKTRGQQVTLRCSPKSGHDTVSWYQQALGQGPQFIFQYYEEEERQRGNFPDRFSGHQFPNYSSELNVNALLLGDSALYLCGTGTGGTGELFFGEGSRLTVL.

The V gene is TRBV5-1, the J gene TRBJ1-2, with 11 bases lining up with TRBD1. Germline V gives CDR1 SGHRS, CDR2 YFSETQ. CDR3 length: 13 amino acids. The trim removed 7 bases at V and 14 bases at J, leaving 13 bases unmatched. The DNA for the CDR3 is TGCGCCAGCGGACCATCCGGGACAGGGGGTTTGACCTTC. Translating it yields CASGPSGTGGLTF.

This chain links TRBV5-4 with TRBJ2-3; D is unclear. V was pared by 4 bases and J by 1 base, with 13 bases between. The CDR3 length is 15 residues. Germline V gives CDR1 SGHNT, CDR2 YYREEE (reference sequence). The CDR3 DNA follows: TGTGCCAGCAGCCCCCCTCGAGCCGGCACAGATACGCAGTATTTT. Protein: CASSPPRAGTDTQYF.

The chain uses TRBV7-9 and TRBJ2-7, with TRBD1 matching over 7 bases. Germline CDR1 reads SEHNR; CDR2 reads FQNEAQ (reference sequence). The CDR3 extends over 14 amino acids. The trim removed 4 bases at V and 3 bases at J, leaving 6 bases unmatched. CDR3 nucleotide sequence: TGTGCCAGCAGCTCGACAGGGAAGGACTACGAGCAGTACTTC. This encodes CASSSTGKDYEQYF.

The chain joins TRBV7-8 to TRBJ2-7, with TRBD1 matching 8 bases. This CDR3 is built from 15 residues. Trimming at V came to 5 bases and at J to 1 base, leaving 7 bases not matched to a gene. The germline V gene has CDR1 SGHVS and CDR2 FQNEAQ. CDR3 region: CASSRGQVGSYEQYF. The CDR3 DNA reads TGTGCCAGCAGCAGGGGACAGGTGGGGTCCTACGAGCAGTACTTC.

This clone came up once. The chain recombines TRBV10-2 with TRBJ2-7, with no clear D. Germline loops: CDR1 WSHSY, CDR2 SAAADI. V was pared by 0 bases and J by 2 bases, with 5 bases between. The CDR3 runs to 13 residues. CDR3 coding DNA: TGCGCCAGCAGTGAGTCCTCAGCCTACGAGCAGTACTTC. Encoded protein: CASSESSAYEQYF.

J is TRBJ1-1 and V is TRBV6-1, with D perhaps matching TRBD1 (5 bases). Between the trimmed V and J ends, which lost 5 bases and 3 bases, there was a span of 16 bases. The CDR3 is 15 amino acids. Germline-derived CDR1 and CDR2 are MNHNS and SASEGT. The DNA of the CDR3 is TGTGCCAGCAGTCCCCAGGGTTCGGTCTACACTGAAGCTTTCTTT. It specifies CASSPQGSVYTEAFF.

The rearrangement uses TRBV28 and TRBJ2-6; 7 bases map to TRBD1. Losses at the gene ends were 8 bases for V and 1 base for J; bases not matched to a gene: 5. The CDR3 is 15 amino acids. Germline loops: CDR1 MDHEN, CDR2 SYDVKM. The CDR3 bases are TGTGCCAGCGTTACAGGGGAATCTGGGGCCAACGTCCTGACTTTC. It encodes CASVTGESGANVLTF.

The chain carries TRBV2 and TRBJ1-3; D is possibly TRBD1 (5 bases). Per germline, CDR1 SNHLY and CDR2 FYNNEI. This CDR3 has 17 residues. The V and J ends lost 4 bases and 2 bases respectively, with 18 bases between them. CDR3 sequence reads: CASSVGGKVTAGNTIYF. The CDR3 DNA sequence: TGTGCCAGCAGTGTGGGGGGGAAGGTCACCGCTGGAAACACCATATATTTT.

V is TRBV28 and J is TRBJ2-3; 9 positions agree with TRBD2. With 3 bases clipped from V and 2 bases from J, the junction kept 6 bases outside the gene matches. Per the germline V gene, CDR1 is MDHEN and CDR2 is SYDVKM. The CDR3 sequence is 16 residues long. CDR3 sequence reads: CASSFPTSGPTDTQYF. CDR3 coding DNA: TGTGCCAGCAGTTTCCCTACTAGCGGGCCCACAGATACGCAGTATTTT.

This chain links TRBV4-1 with TRBJ1-5, with D possibly matching TRBD1 (6 bases). The germline gives CDR1 MGHRA, CDR2 YSYEKL. V lost 2 bases and J lost 1, with 15 bases in between. The CDR3 loop spans 17 amino acids. The CDR3 reads CASSQTAGVVSNQPQHF. The CDR3 nucleotides read TGCGCCAGCAGCCAAACGGCAGGGGTGGTGAGCAATCAGCCCCAGCATTTT.

In nucleotides, the CDR3 is TGTGCCACCAGCAGAGATCCTGGGACAATGGAGACCCAGTACTTC. It is translated as CATSRDPGTMETQYF. The chain uses TRBV15 and TRBJ2-5; tentative D call: TRBD1 (6 bases). Trimming pared 0 bases from V and 5 bases from J, leaving 13 bases between. Looked up from germline, CDR1 is LNHNV and CDR2 is YYDKDF (reference sequence). This CDR3 has 15 residues.

The V and J genes are TRBV2 and TRBJ1-2; tentative D call: TRBD1 (6 bases). The CDR3 loop spans 12 amino acids. Germline loops: CDR1 SNHLY, CDR2 FYNNEI. Trimming took 8 bases from V and 7 from J, leaving 14 bases between them. The CDR3 reads CASQGNRAGYTF. The CDR3 nucleotides are TGTGCCAGCCAAGGGAACAGGGCTGGCTACACCTTC. The full variable domain, rest sourced from reference TRBV2 and TRBJ1-2, is EPEVTQTPSHQVTQMGQEVILRCVPISNHLYFYWYRQILGQKVEFLVSFYNNEISEKSEIFDDQFSVERPDGSNFTLKIRSTKLEDSAMYFCASQGNRAGYTFGSGTRLTVV.

In DNA, the CDR3 is TGTGCCAGCAGCGTAGAGGGACTAGTCTACAATGAGCAGTTCTTC. This gives the protein CASSVEGLVYNEQFF. The chain carries TRBV9 and TRBJ2-1; 8 bases align to TRBD2. Per the germline V gene, CDR1 is SGDLS and CDR2 is YYNGEE. The junction had 2 bases not matched to a gene; V was cut back by 0 bases and J by 3 bases. The CDR3 totals 15 residues.

V gene TRBV28 combines with J gene TRBJ2-2; 7 bases are a match to TRBD2. Germline trimming cut 5 bases from V and 4 bases from J; bases unmatched to any gene: 10. Germline-derived CDR1 and CDR2 are MDHEN and SYDVKM. The CDR3 totals 16 residues. CDR3 sequence: CASSPVLARFTGELFF. The CDR3 DNA reads as TGTGCCAGCAGTCCCGTACTAGCGAGATTCACCGGGGAGCTGTTTTTT.

The V and J genes are TRBV6-1 and TRBJ2-5; D might be TRBD2 (7 bases). V lost 1 base to trimming and J lost 5 bases, with 11 bases between them. The CDR3 has 14 amino acids. CDR1 and CDR2 (germline): MNHNS, SASEGT. CDR3 DNA sequence: TGTGCCAGCAGTGAAGAAGGGGGGGATGAGACCCAGTACTTC. Translated, it gives CASSEEGGDETQYF.

The rearrangement uses TRBV6-1 and TRBJ1-2; D gene ambiguous. The CDR3 contains 15 residues. Per the germline V gene, CDR1 is MNHNS and CDR2 is SASEGT. V was pared by 5 bases and J by 5 bases, with 18 bases between. CDR3 in amino acids: CASSPGRRAGYGYTF. CDR3 sequence (DNA): TGTGCCAGCAGTCCTGGACGGAGGGCCGGGTATGGCTACACCTTC.